This T cell receptor beta chain was recovered during a study of T cell changes during pregnancy in multiple sclerosis (dated by TCRdb to between 2017 and 2020). Study-level background: Changes in the T cell repertoire over the course of pregnancy were examined in this study in women with multiple sclerosis.

The library came from the immunoSEQ multiplex PCR assay. TCRdb carries this immuneACCESS record with in-frame sequences only. Its versions omit some clonotypes, under half of them owing to an unresolved V gene in the studies checked, with the rest unexplained. Recorded for this sample are tens of thousands of clones; around nine tenths of them occurred a single time. Less than 0.6% of the sample belongs to the ten largest clones. With regard to this clone: Its binding antigen is unknown. No base-level quality is on record; no much larger clone is a single base apart.

Here the sequenced sample was CD4+ T cells from peripheral blood mononuclear cells, taken in the second trimester of pregnancy. This clonotype was sampled from a female donor with multiple sclerosis, enrolled in a pregnancy study.

The CDR3 region reads CASSSPRGGQRANEQFF. Here is the DNA: TGTGCCAGCAGCTCTCCCCGTGGGGGCCAAAGGGCGAATGAGCAGTTCTTC. This sequence uses TRBV7-2 and TRBJ2-1; the D gene is perhaps TRBD1, on 6 matching bases. The CDR3 runs 17 residues from the cysteine to the phenylalanine. CDR3 DNA only is kept here, 51 bases in frame from base 1. V loses 4 bases of germline sequence and J loses 7 bases, and the interval between the two ends is 23 bases. Sequences SGHTA (CDR1) and FQGNSA (CDR2) are obtained from the germline V gene.